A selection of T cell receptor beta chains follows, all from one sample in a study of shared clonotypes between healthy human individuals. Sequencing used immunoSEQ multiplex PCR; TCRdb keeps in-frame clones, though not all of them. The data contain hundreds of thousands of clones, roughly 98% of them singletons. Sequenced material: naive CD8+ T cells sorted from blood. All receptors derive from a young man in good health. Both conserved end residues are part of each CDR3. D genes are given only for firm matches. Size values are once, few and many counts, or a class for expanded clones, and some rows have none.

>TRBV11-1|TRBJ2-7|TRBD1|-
CASSPRDREHEQYF
TGTGCCAGCAGCCCTAGGGACAGGGAACACGAGCAGTACTTC
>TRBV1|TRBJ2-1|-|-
CTSSQERGLDSYNEQFF
TGCACCAGCAGCCAAGAAAGGGGGTTAGACTCCTACAATGAGCAGTTCTTC
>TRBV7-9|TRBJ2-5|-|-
CASSLSPWTREGGTQYF
TGTGCCAGCAGCTTATCTCCATGGACTAGAGAGGGGGGGACCCAGTACTTC
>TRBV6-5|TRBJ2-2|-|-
CASSYGLGTGELFF
TGTGCCAGCAGTTACGGTCTGGGTACCGGGGAGCTGTTTTTT
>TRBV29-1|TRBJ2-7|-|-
CSVADRGPYEQYF
TGCAGCGTCGCCGACCGGGGGCCCTACGAGCAGTACTTC
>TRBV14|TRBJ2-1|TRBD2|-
CASSPLALRDEQFF
TGTGCCAGCAGCCCACTAGCGCTTCGGGATGAGCAGTTCTTC
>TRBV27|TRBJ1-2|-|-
CASSLSGRDGKYGYTF
TGTGCCAGCAGTTTAAGTGGGCGGGACGGAAAGTATGGCTACACCTTC
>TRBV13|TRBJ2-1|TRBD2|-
CASSLGAGGPTYNEQFF
TGTGCCAGCAGCTTAGGGGCGGGAGGGCCAACATACAATGAGCAGTTCTTC
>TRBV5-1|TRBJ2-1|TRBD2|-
CASSLPGRDEQFF
TGCGCCAGCAGCTTGCCTGGGAGGGATGAGCAGTTCTTC
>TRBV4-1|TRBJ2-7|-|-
CASSQENYEQYF
TGCGCCAGCAGCCAAGAGAACTACGAGCAGTACTTC
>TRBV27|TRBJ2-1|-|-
CASSWADSYNEQFF
TGTGCCAGCAGTTGGGCGGATTCCTACAATGAGCAGTTCTTC
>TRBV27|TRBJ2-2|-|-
CASTDKWRFANTGELFF
TGTGCCAGCACCGATAAATGGCGGTTCGCGAACACCGGGGAGCTGTTTTTT
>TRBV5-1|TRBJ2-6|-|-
CASSLVFRLSGANVLTF
TGCGCCAGCAGCTTGGTATTCAGGCTGTCTGGGGCCAACGTCCTGACTTTC
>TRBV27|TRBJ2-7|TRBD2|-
CASSLSTSWGYEQYF
TGTGCCAGCAGTTTATCGACTAGCTGGGGCTACGAGCAGTACTTC
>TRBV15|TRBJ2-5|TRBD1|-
CATSRVQTGGVQETQYF
TGTGCCACCAGCAGGGTTCAGACAGGGGGTGTCCAAGAGACCCAGTACTTC
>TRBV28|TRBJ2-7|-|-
CASSFNRGGEQYF
TGTGCCAGCAGTTTTAACAGGGGAGGCGAGCAGTACTTC
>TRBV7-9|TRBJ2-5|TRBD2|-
CASSPGTRKETQYF
TGTGCCAGCAGCCCCGGGACTAGGAAAGAGACCCAGTACTTC
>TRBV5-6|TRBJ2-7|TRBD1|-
CASSPGQPAYEQYF
TGTGCCAGCAGCCCGGGACAGCCAGCCTACGAGCAGTACTTC
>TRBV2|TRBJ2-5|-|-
CASIGRETQYF
TGTGCCAGCATTGGGAGAGAGACCCAGTACTTC
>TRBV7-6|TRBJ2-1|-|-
CASRDSGRADNEQFF
TGTGCCAGCAGAGATTCTGGACGGGCCGACAATGAGCAGTTCTTC
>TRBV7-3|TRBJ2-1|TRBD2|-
CASSLRAGDYNEQFF
TGTGCCAGCAGCTTACGGGCGGGAGACTACAATGAGCAGTTCTTC
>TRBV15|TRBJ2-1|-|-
CATSRDWTERNNEQFF
TGTGCCACCAGCAGAGACTGGACAGAACGGAACAATGAGCAGTTCTTC
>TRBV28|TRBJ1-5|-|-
CASSTSGQWGFQPQHF
TGTGCCAGCAGTACCTCCGGGCAGTGGGGTTTTCAGCCCCAGCATTTT
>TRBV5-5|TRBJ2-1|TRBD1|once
CASSRTGDPLYNEQFF
TGTGCCAGCAGCAGGACAGGGGACCCACTCTACAATGAGCAGTTCTTC
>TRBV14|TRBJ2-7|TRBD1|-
CASSHPDRAHEQYF
TGTGCCAGCAGCCACCCGGACAGGGCCCACGAGCAGTACTTC
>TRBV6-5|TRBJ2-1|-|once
CASRHRRGANEQFF
TGTGCCAGCAGACACAGGAGGGGGGCCAATGAGCAGTTCTTC
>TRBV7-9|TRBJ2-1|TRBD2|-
CASSPITLTSGRSYNEQFF
TGTGCCAGCAGCCCTATCACCCTCACTAGCGGGCGCTCCTACAATGAGCAGTTCTTC
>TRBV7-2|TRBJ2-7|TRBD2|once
CASSPVEGLAAYEQYF
TGTGCCAGCAGCCCCGTAGAAGGACTAGCGGCCTACGAGCAGTACTTC
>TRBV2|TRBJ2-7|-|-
CASSENPEQYF
TGTGCCAGCAGTGAAAACCCCGAGCAGTACTTC
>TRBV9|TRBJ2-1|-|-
CASSVDPRGVGINEQFF
TGTGCCAGCAGCGTAGACCCCCGAGGTGTGGGTATAAATGAGCAGTTCTTC
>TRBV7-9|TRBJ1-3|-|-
CASEGPGISGNTIYF
TGTGCCAGCGAAGGACCCGGTATCTCTGGAAACACCATATATTTT
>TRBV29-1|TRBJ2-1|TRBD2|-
CSASGVSGGSYNEQFF
TGCAGCGCCTCGGGGGTTAGCGGGGGTTCCTACAATGAGCAGTTCTTC
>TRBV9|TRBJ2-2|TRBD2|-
CASSVLTGLAGHNTGELFF
TGTGCCAGCAGCGTACTAACCGGACTAGCGGGACATAACACCGGGGAGCTGTTTTTT
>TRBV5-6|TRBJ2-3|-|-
CASSPGRNQPQYF
TGTGCCAGCAGCCCGGGACGGAATCAGCCCCAGTATTTT
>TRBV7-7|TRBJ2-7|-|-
CASSSRGYRVRGYEQYF
TGTGCCAGCAGCTCGAGAGGTTACAGGGTGCGGGGCTACGAGCAGTACTTC
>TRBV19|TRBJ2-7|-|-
CASSSRDVYEQYF
TGTGCCAGTAGTTCCAGGGATGTCTACGAGCAGTACTTC
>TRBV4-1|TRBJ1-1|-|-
CASSQNVVGYTEAFF
TGCGCCAGCAGCCAAAATGTGGTCGGGTATACTGAAGCTTTCTTT
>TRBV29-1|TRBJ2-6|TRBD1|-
CSVVVWTGTSGANVLTF
TGCAGCGTTGTGGTTTGGACAGGGACCTCTGGGGCCAACGTCCTGACTTTC
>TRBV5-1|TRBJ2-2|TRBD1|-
CASSWETGTGELFF
TGCGCCAGCAGCTGGGAGACAGGGACCGGGGAGCTGTTTTTT
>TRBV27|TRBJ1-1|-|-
CASSLTAIREAFF
TGTGCCAGCAGTCTCACGGCTATCAGAGAAGCTTTCTTT
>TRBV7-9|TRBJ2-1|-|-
CASSLSVGSNEQFF
TGTGCCAGCAGCTTATCGGTCGGTAGCAATGAGCAGTTCTTC
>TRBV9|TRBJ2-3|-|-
CASSVATDTQYF
TGTGCCAGCAGCGTAGCTACAGATACGCAGTATTTT
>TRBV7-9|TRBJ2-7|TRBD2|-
CASGNSGRTDEQYF
TGTGCCAGCGGAAATAGCGGGAGAACTGACGAGCAGTACTTC
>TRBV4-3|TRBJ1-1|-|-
CASSQGTGMNTEAFF
TGCGCCAGCAGCCAAGGTACAGGGATGAACACTGAAGCTTTCTTT
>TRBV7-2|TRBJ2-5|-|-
CASTARGGQETQYF
TGTGCCAGCACCGCAAGGGGGGGCCAAGAGACCCAGTACTTC
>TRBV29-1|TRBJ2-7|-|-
CSIRTGLGYEQYF
TGCAGCATACGCACAGGGCTCGGCTACGAGCAGTACTTC
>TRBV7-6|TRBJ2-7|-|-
CASSLGGTYEQYF
TGTGCCAGCAGCTTAGGCGGGACCTACGAGCAGTACTTC
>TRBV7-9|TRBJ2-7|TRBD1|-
CASSSQLGQGSDEQYF
TGTGCCAGCAGCTCACAATTGGGACAGGGGAGCGACGAGCAGTACTTC
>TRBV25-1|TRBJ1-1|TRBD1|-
CASSDKGAKVNTEAFF
TGTGCCAGCAGTGATAAGGGGGCCAAGGTGAACACTGAAGCTTTCTTT
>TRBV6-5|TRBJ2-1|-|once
CASSYDNGIGDGEQFF
TGTGCCAGCAGTTATGATAATGGTATTGGGGATGGGGAGCAGTTCTTC
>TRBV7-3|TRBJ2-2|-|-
CASSLEAGELFF
TGTGCCAGCAGCTTAGAAGCCGGGGAGCTGTTTTTT
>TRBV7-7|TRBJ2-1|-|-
CASSPSDPTGSYNEQFF
TGTGCCAGCAGCCCTAGCGATCCAACTGGATCCTACAATGAGCAGTTCTTC
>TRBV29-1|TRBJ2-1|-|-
CSVAALGNEQFF
TGCAGCGTTGCCGCGCTGGGCAATGAGCAGTTCTTC
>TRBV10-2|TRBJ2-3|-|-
CASSESMAVTDTQYF
TGCGCCAGCAGTGAGTCGATGGCGGTCACAGATACGCAGTATTTT
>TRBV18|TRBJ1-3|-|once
CASSPPNDHGNTIYF
TGTGCCAGCTCACCACCAAACGATCATGGAAACACCATATATTTT
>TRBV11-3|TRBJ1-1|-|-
CASSLVVGTEAFF
TGTGCCAGCAGCTTAGTCGTGGGGACTGAAGCTTTCTTT
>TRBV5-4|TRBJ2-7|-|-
CASSSESARYEQYF
TGTGCCAGCAGTTCGGAGTCGGCCCGCTACGAGCAGTACTTC
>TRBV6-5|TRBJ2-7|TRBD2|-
CASSYSSSGSPKYF
TGTGCCAGCAGTTACAGTTCTAGCGGGAGTCCCAAGTACTTC
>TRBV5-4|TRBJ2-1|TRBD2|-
CAINGRSVTDEQFF
TGTGCCATAAACGGGAGGTCGGTCACGGATGAGCAGTTCTTC